This T cell receptor (beta chain) is drawn from a study of blood T cell repertoires in COVID-19. Study background: The United States, Italy and Spain supplied acute and convalescent COVID-19 samples. Nucleic acid was either cDNA or gDNA, and it came from T cells, B-cell-depleted T cells, or PBMCs.

Comment on this clone: Compared with germline, one end of the junction differs, possibly owing to a read error.

Patients from Seattle were sampled longitudinally, starting during active infection. In the source study's methods: Reference gene primer amplification yielded estimated nucleated cell counts. Generated by immunoSEQ multiplex PCR, the TCRdb table keeps only in-frame clones and is missing some. V and J calls and clone size are copied from that table; D and trimming were computed from the DNA. The sample lists under 450,000 clones; approximately 86% were seen once. CDR1 and CDR2 from the germline V gene are MGHRA and YSYEKL. CDR3 length: 15 amino acids. This clonotype originated in a woman in her sixties with COVID-19, enrolled during active disease. The chain combines TRBV4-1 with TRBJ2-1; 8 bases are shared with TRBD1. Sequenced sample: peripheral blood. This CDR3 reads CASSQHRDRSNGQFF. The CDR3, as DNA: TGCGCCAGCAGCCAACACCGGGACAGGTCTAATGGGCAGTTCTTC.